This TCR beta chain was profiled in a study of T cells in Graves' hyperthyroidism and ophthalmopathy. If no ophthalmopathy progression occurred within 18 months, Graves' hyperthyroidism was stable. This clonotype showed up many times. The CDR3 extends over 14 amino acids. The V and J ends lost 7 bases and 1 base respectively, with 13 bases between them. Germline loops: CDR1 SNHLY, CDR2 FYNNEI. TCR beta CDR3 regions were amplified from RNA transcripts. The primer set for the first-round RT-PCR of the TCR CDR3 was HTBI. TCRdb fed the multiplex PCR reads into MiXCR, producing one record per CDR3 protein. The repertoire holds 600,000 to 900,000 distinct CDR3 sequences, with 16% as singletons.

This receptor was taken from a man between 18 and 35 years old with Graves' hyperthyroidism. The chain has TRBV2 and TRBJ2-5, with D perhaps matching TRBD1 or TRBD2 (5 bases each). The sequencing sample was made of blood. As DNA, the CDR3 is TGTGCCAGCAAGGAGGACAACGTCCAAGAGACCCAGTACTTC. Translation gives CASKEDNVQETQYF.